This is a list of T cell receptor beta chains from one sample in a study of cytomegalovirus exposure and HLA in healthy donors. Generated by immunoSEQ multiplex PCR, the TCRdb table keeps only in-frame clones and is missing some. Of 52,000 or so clones in the sample, around 82% were seen once. The sequenced sample was PBMCs. The receptors stem from a female donor in good health and CMV-seronegative. Both conserved end residues are part of each CDR3. The D gene is left open where the match is weak. For some rows the clone size is stated as once, few or many, or as a class when expanded; others skip it.

NA,TRBJ2-1,TRBV15,TRBD2,TGTGCCACCAGCAGAGAAGCGGGGGGGCCTAATGAGCAGTTCTTC,CATSREAGGPNEQFF
NA,TRBJ2-1,TRBV5-1,NA,TGCGCCAGCAGCTGGGGGGCAGGGGGCAATGAGCAGTTCTTC,CASSWGAGGNEQFF
NA,TRBJ2-2,TRBV5-1,NA,TGCGCCAGCGGGGGCGCCAGGGGGAACACCGGGGAGCTGTTTTTT,CASGGARGNTGELFF
NA,TRBJ2-3,TRBV30,TRBD1,TGTGCCTGGAGCCCCGGGACAGGGTCCACAGATACGCAGTATTTT,CAWSPGTGSTDTQYF
NA,TRBJ1-1,TRBV20-1,NA,TGCAGTGCTCAAGCAGGGAGGGGAGCTTTCTTT,CSAQAGRGAFF
NA,TRBJ2-1,TRBV25-1,TRBD1,TGTGCCAGCAGTGATCTCCGGGACAGGGAAGATGAGCAGTTCTTC,CASSDLRDREDEQFF
NA,TRBJ2-7,TRBV13,TRBD1,TGTGCCAGCAGCTACGGACAGGGGAAGAACTACGAGCAGTACTTC,CASSYGQGKNYEQYF
NA,TRBJ1-5,TRBV5-6,TRBD1,TGTGCCAGCAGCTTGAAGAGGGGGCTTACCAATCAGCCCCAGCATTTT,CASSLKRGLTNQPQHF
NA,TRBJ2-1,TRBV9,TRBD2,TGTGCCAGCAGCACCCGGACTAGTGGTCCCTACAATGAGCAGTTCTTC,CASSTRTSGPYNEQFF
NA,TRBJ1-2,TRBV7-2,NA,TGTGCCAGCAGCCTACTACCTCGGGGGAGTGGCTACACCTTC,CASSLLPRGSGYTF
once,TRBJ1-6,TRBV5-6,NA,TGTGCCAGCAGCCTACCAGGCTCCTATAATTCACCCCTCCACTTT,CASSLPGSYNSPLHF
NA,TRBJ2-2,TRBV7-2,NA,TGTGCCAGCAGCTTAGGACTATGGAGTGGCGGGGAGCTGTTTTTT,CASSLGLWSGGELFF
NA,TRBJ2-7,TRBV5-4,NA,TGTGCCAGCAGCCACGGGGTTTCCTACGAGCAGTACTTC,CASSHGVSYEQYF
NA,TRBJ1-1,TRBV15,TRBD1,TGTGCCACCAGCAGAACATTGTCTTCCGCGGACAGGGATGCTGAAGCTTTCTTT,CATSRTLSSADRDAEAFF
NA,TRBJ1-1,TRBV13,TRBD1,TGTGCCAGCAGCGGGCGGACAGGGAGGACTGAAGCTTTCTTT,CASSGRTGRTEAFF
NA,TRBJ1-2,TRBV28,TRBD1,TGTGCCAGCAGTTTCAGGGGGCGGGATGGCTACACCTTC,CASSFRGRDGYTF
NA,TRBJ2-5,TRBV5-1,TRBD1,TGCGCCAGCAGCTTGGAGGGACAGGCACAAGAGACCCAGTACTTC,CASSLEGQAQETQYF
NA,TRBJ1-1,TRBV4-2,NA,TGTGCCAGCAGTACGAGCTACGAAGCGCGGAACACTGAAGCTTTCTTT,CASSTSYEARNTEAFF
NA,TRBJ2-5,TRBV21-1,NA,TGTGCCACCTCGACAGCTAGCGGGCCTTACCAAGAGACCCAGTACTTC,CATSTASGPYQETQYF
NA,TRBJ2-1,TRBV9,TRBD2,TGTGCCAGCAGCGCACTAGCGGGGGGGCTTAATGAGCAGTTCTTC,CASSALAGGLNEQFF
NA,TRBJ2-2,TRBV2,NA,TGTGCCAGCAGTGAACAGGGGTTGGCCGGGGAGCTGTTTTTT,CASSEQGLAGELFF
once,TRBJ2-7,TRBV7-9,TRBD1,TGTGCCAGCAGCTACCCCGGGACAGGGACCTACGAGCAGTACTTC,CASSYPGTGTYEQYF
NA,TRBJ2-1,TRBV5-1,TRBD2,TGCGCCAGCAGCCCAAGGACTAGCGGGGGGTACAATGAGCAGTTCTTC,CASSPRTSGGYNEQFF
NA,TRBJ2-7,TRBV7-9,TRBD1,TGTGCCAGCAGCTATCAGACGACAGGGACAAGGGGCGAGCAGTACTTC,CASSYQTTGTRGEQYF
NA,TRBJ1-1,TRBV9,NA,TGTGCCAGCAGCGTAGACAGTAACACTGAAGCTTTCTTT,CASSVDSNTEAFF
NA,TRBJ2-2,TRBV14,NA,TGTGCCAGCAGCCACATGGGGGGACTCTACACCGGGGAGCTGTTTTTT,CASSHMGGLYTGELFF
few,TRBJ2-7,TRBV12-1,NA,TGTGCCAGCAGCTCCTCTCGACTAGCCCGTAGCTCCTACGAGCAGTACTTC,CASSSSRLARSSYEQYF
NA,TRBJ2-3,TRBV4-1,TRBD2,TGCGCCAGCAGCCAAGATAAGGGTGGACTAGCGGGGGCCTATGGCACAGATACGCAGTATTTT,CASSQDKGGLAGAYGTDTQYF
NA,TRBJ2-2,TRBV12-5,NA,TGTGCTAGTGGTTTGGTACGGTACAGGGCTCTGTTCGACACCGGGGAGCTGTTTTTT,CASGLVRYRALFDTGELFF
NA,TRBJ2-5,TRBV20-1,NA,TGCAGTGCTAGAGTGGCAGAGACCCAGTACTTC,CSARVAETQYF
NA,TRBJ2-7,TRBV7-2,TRBD1,TGTGCCAGCAGCCACCGGACAGGTTTCTACGAGCAGTACTTC,CASSHRTGFYEQYF